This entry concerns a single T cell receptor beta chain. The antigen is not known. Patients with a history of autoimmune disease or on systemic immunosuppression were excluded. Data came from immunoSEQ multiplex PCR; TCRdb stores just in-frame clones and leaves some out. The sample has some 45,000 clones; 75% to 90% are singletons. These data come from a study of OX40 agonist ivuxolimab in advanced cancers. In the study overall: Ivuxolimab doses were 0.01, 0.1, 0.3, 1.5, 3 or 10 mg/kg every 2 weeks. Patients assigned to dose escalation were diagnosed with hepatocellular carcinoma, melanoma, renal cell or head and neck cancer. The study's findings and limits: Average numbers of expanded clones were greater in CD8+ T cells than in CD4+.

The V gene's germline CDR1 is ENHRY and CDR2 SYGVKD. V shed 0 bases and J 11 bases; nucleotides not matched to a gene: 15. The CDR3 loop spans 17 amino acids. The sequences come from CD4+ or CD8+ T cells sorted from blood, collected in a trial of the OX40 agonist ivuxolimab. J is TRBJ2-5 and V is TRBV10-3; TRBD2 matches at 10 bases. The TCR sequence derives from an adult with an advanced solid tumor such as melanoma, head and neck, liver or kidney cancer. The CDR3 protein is CAISESSGRTPKPQQYF. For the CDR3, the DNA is TGTGCCATCAGTGAGTCTAGCGGGAGGACCCCTAAACCCCAGCAGTACTTC.